This is a list of T cell receptor beta chains from one sample in a study of T cells in Graves' hyperthyroidism and ophthalmopathy. A single record per CDR3 protein comes from TCRdb applying MiXCR to the multiplex PCR reads. The sample has hundreds of thousands of distinct CDR3 sequences; around a sixth are singletons. The sample was blood. These receptor sequences come from a young woman with Graves' hyperthyroidism. CDR3s include the opening cysteine and the closing phenylalanine or tryptophan. A D gene is named only where the DNA matches it firmly. Clone size is not always given. Where it is, it says once, few, many or a class for expanded clones.

clone_size: .
j_call: TRBJ1-1
v_call: TRBV25-1
d_call: .
cdr3_nt: TGTGCCAGCAGTGATGGAGGGTCAGGGGTAACTGAAGCTTTCTTT
cdr3_aa: CASSDGGSGVTEAFF

clone_size: many
j_call: TRBJ2-7
v_call: TRBV6-1
d_call: .
cdr3_nt: TGTGCCAGCAGGCCCCGCAGGGACTCGTCCTACGAGCAGTACTTC
cdr3_aa: CASRPRRDSSYEQYF

clone_size: many
j_call: TRBJ2-3
v_call: TRBV6-1
d_call: .
cdr3_nt: TGTGCCAGCACCGACAGACTTACTTATACGCAGTATTTT
cdr3_aa: CASTDRLTYTQYF

clone_size: few
j_call: TRBJ2-3
v_call: TRBV5-1
d_call: .
cdr3_nt: TGCGCCAGCAGCTCAGCATCTATGGGGGTATCAACAGATACGCAGTATTTT
cdr3_aa: CASSSASMGVSTDTQYF

clone_size: .
j_call: TRBJ1-6
v_call: TRBV19
d_call: .
cdr3_nt: TGTGCCAGCACTACTGGACGTTATAATTCACCCCTCCACTTT
cdr3_aa: CASTTGRYNSPLHF

clone_size: many
j_call: TRBJ2-7
v_call: TRBV5-1
d_call: .
cdr3_nt: TGCGCCAGCAGCTTGGGAGGGGGGCCGCGTCTCGAGCAGTACTTC
cdr3_aa: CASSLGGGPRLEQYF

clone_size: .
j_call: TRBJ1-2
v_call: TRBV4-1
d_call: .
cdr3_nt: TGCGCCAGCAGCCAAGACTGGACAGTCTATGGCTACACCTTC
cdr3_aa: CASSQDWTVYGYTF

clone_size: .
j_call: TRBJ2-7
v_call: TRBV20-1
d_call: TRBD2
cdr3_nt: TGCAGTGCCAGAGAGATGACTAGCGGGTTATACGAGCAGTACTTC
cdr3_aa: CSAREMTSGLYEQYF

clone_size: many
j_call: TRBJ2-1
v_call: TRBV11-1
d_call: TRBD1
cdr3_nt: TGTGCCAGCAGCCTCTCCTACTACAGGGGTTCGCAGTTCTTC
cdr3_aa: CASSLSYYRGSQFF

clone_size: many
j_call: TRBJ1-1
v_call: TRBV6-6
d_call: .
cdr3_nt: TGTGCCAGCAGTTACTCGACCAGGGGACCCACTGAAGCTTTCTTT
cdr3_aa: CASSYSTRGPTEAFF

clone_size: many
j_call: TRBJ2-5
v_call: TRBV2
d_call: TRBD1
cdr3_nt: TGTGCCAGCAGTGTCCTATGGACAGGGTCTGGCGAGGAGACCCAGTACTTC
cdr3_aa: CASSVLWTGSGEETQYF

clone_size: many
j_call: TRBJ2-5
v_call: TRBV6-5
d_call: .
cdr3_nt: TGTGCCAGCAGTTCTCCTGACTCCGGAGAGACCCAGTACTTC
cdr3_aa: CASSSPDSGETQYF

clone_size: .
j_call: TRBJ2-1
v_call: TRBV10-3
d_call: TRBD2
cdr3_nt: TGTGCCATCAGTGAACCAGCGGGGCTCTACAATGAGCAGTTCTTC
cdr3_aa: CAISEPAGLYNEQFF

clone_size: many
j_call: TRBJ2-5
v_call: TRBV7-9
d_call: TRBD2
cdr3_nt: TGTGCCAGCAGCTTAGATCTCGCCGGGAGGGTCCAAGAGACCCAGTACTTC
cdr3_aa: CASSLDLAGRVQETQYF

clone_size: many
j_call: TRBJ2-5
v_call: TRBV5-1
d_call: .
cdr3_nt: TGCGCCAGCAGTCGAGGCCTACGAGAAGAGACCCAGTACTTC
cdr3_aa: CASSRGLREETQYF

clone_size: .
j_call: TRBJ1-3
v_call: TRBV19
d_call: .
cdr3_nt: TGTGCCAGTAGTATTAGGGACTCTGGAAACACCATATATTTT
cdr3_aa: CASSIRDSGNTIYF

clone_size: few
j_call: TRBJ2-2
v_call: TRBV19
d_call: .
cdr3_nt: TGTGCCAGTAGTATAGTATTTCGAGAGGCCGGGGAGCTGTTTTTT
cdr3_aa: CASSIVFREAGELFF

clone_size: many
j_call: TRBJ1-1
v_call: TRBV5-1
d_call: .
cdr3_nt: TGCGCCAGCAGCTTGGCCGCGGCGACTGAAGCTTTCTTT
cdr3_aa: CASSLAAATEAFF

clone_size: many
j_call: TRBJ2-1
v_call: TRBV28
d_call: TRBD1
cdr3_nt: TGTGCCAGCAGTTTTCTGGACAGGGGGTACAATGAGCAGTTCTTC
cdr3_aa: CASSFLDRGYNEQFF

clone_size: few
j_call: TRBJ2-5
v_call: TRBV5-1
d_call: .
cdr3_nt: TGCGCCAGCAGCTTGACGTCCCGCAATGGGGAGACCCAGTACTTC
cdr3_aa: CASSLTSRNGETQYF

clone_size: many
j_call: TRBJ2-7
v_call: TRBV20-1
d_call: .
cdr3_nt: TGCAGTGCTGGACCGGTCTACGAGCAGTACTTC
cdr3_aa: CSAGPVYEQYF

clone_size: .
j_call: TRBJ2-1
v_call: TRBV4-1
d_call: TRBD1
cdr3_nt: TGCGCCAGCAGCCCGAGGAAGATAACCGGGACAGGAAAAACGGGGCAGTTCTTC
cdr3_aa: CASSPRKITGTGKTGQFF

clone_size: many
j_call: TRBJ2-3
v_call: TRBV7-2
d_call: .
cdr3_nt: TGTGCCAGCAGCTTAGACCTAACTAACGTTAGGCAGTATTTT
cdr3_aa: CASSLDLTNVRQYF

clone_size: many
j_call: TRBJ2-2
v_call: TRBV12-3/TRBV12-4
d_call: TRBD2
cdr3_nt: TGTGCCAGCACCCAACCCAGGAGCGGGATACGCAACACCGGGGAGCTGTTTTTT
cdr3_aa: CASTQPRSGIRNTGELFF

clone_size: many
j_call: TRBJ2-3
v_call: TRBV5-6
d_call: TRBD2
cdr3_nt: TGTGCCAGCAGCTTGATTGGCGGGAGGGCGACAGATACGCAGTATTTT
cdr3_aa: CASSLIGGRATDTQYF

clone_size: .
j_call: TRBJ2-1
v_call: TRBV9
d_call: TRBD2
cdr3_nt: TGTGCCAGCAGCGTAGGACTAGCGGGGACTTTTTACAATGAGCAGTTCTTC
cdr3_aa: CASSVGLAGTFYNEQFF

clone_size: few
j_call: TRBJ2-2
v_call: TRBV4-2
d_call: TRBD2
cdr3_nt: TGTGCCAGCAGCCAAGTAGCGGGGGGCGCCGGGGAGCTGTTTTTT
cdr3_aa: CASSQVAGGAGELFF

clone_size: .
j_call: TRBJ1-4
v_call: TRBV20-1
d_call: .
cdr3_nt: TGCGGTGCTACCCGGGACCCAGGATCTGATGAAAAACTGTTTTTT
cdr3_aa: CGATRDPGSDEKLFF

clone_size: many
j_call: TRBJ2-1
v_call: TRBV28
d_call: .
cdr3_nt: TGTGCCAGCAGCCCCGGACGCACGGGCCCCTACAATGAGCAGTTCTTC
cdr3_aa: CASSPGRTGPYNEQFF

clone_size: few
j_call: TRBJ1-5
v_call: TRBV2
d_call: .
cdr3_nt: TGTGCCAGCAGTTCGACAGCTTCAGAGGGGCAGCCCCAGCATTTT
cdr3_aa: CASSSTASEGQPQHF

clone_size: few
j_call: TRBJ2-3
v_call: TRBV24-1
d_call: .
cdr3_nt: TGTGCCACCGAGGGCTCTAGCACAGATACGCAGTATTTT
cdr3_aa: CATEGSSTDTQYF

clone_size: .
j_call: TRBJ2-1
v_call: TRBV4-3
d_call: TRBD2
cdr3_nt: TGCGCCAGCAGCCATCGGGGGGGGACTAGCGGGACCTACAATGAGCAGTTCTTC
cdr3_aa: CASSHRGGTSGTYNEQFF

clone_size: many
j_call: TRBJ2-3
v_call: TRBV6-2/TRBV6-3
d_call: .
cdr3_nt: TGTGCCAGCAGTCCCCCCGGGGAGGCAGATACGCAGTATTTT
cdr3_aa: CASSPPGEADTQYF

clone_size: few
j_call: TRBJ1-1
v_call: TRBV7-2
d_call: TRBD1
cdr3_nt: TGTGCCAGCTGCTACAGGGGATCTGTTCAAGCGAACACTGAAGCTTTCTTT
cdr3_aa: CASCYRGSVQANTEAFF

clone_size: many
j_call: TRBJ2-3
v_call: TRBV24-1
d_call: .
cdr3_nt: TGTGCCACCAGTGATAGGGCAGGCATTAGCACAGATACGCAGTATTTT
cdr3_aa: CATSDRAGISTDTQYF

clone_size: .
j_call: TRBJ1-4
v_call: TRBV11-2
d_call: .
cdr3_nt: TGTGCCAGCAGCAAGGACAGACCAACTAATGAAAAACTGTTTTTT
cdr3_aa: CASSKDRPTNEKLFF

clone_size: many
j_call: TRBJ2-7
v_call: TRBV28
d_call: .
cdr3_nt: TGTGCCAGCAGTTTAAGGGTGCCTAACGAGCAGTACTTC
cdr3_aa: CASSLRVPNEQYF

clone_size: many
j_call: TRBJ1-5
v_call: TRBV3-1
d_call: .
cdr3_nt: TGTGCCAGCAGCCAAGATTTGTCGACCAATCAGCCCCAGCATTTT
cdr3_aa: CASSQDLSTNQPQHF

clone_size: .
j_call: TRBJ2-5
v_call: TRBV4-1
d_call: .
cdr3_nt: TGCGCCAGCAGCCATGTTGGTCAGGCTGAAGAGACCCAGTACTTC
cdr3_aa: CASSHVGQAEETQYF

clone_size: .
j_call: TRBJ1-1
v_call: TRBV10-3
d_call: .
cdr3_nt: TGTGCCAGCGACACGGGAAACACTGAAGCTTTCTTT
cdr3_aa: CASDTGNTEAFF

clone_size: many
j_call: TRBJ1-6
v_call: TRBV18
d_call: .
cdr3_nt: TGTGCCAGCTCACCAATGGAAATGAATAATAATTCACCCCTCCACTTT
cdr3_aa: CASSPMEMNNNSPLHF

clone_size: .
j_call: TRBJ1-2
v_call: TRBV5-4
d_call: .
cdr3_nt: TGTGCCAGCAGCCCGGATCGGGTTGGCCATGGCTACACCTTC
cdr3_aa: CASSPDRVGHGYTF

clone_size: few
j_call: TRBJ2-1
v_call: TRBV29-1
d_call: TRBD2
cdr3_nt: TGCAGCGTCAAACCTAGCGGGAGACCTAGCTCCTACAATGAGCAGTTCTTC
cdr3_aa: CSVKPSGRPSSYNEQFF

clone_size: .
j_call: TRBJ1-2
v_call: TRBV7-9
d_call: .
cdr3_nt: TGTGCCAGCAGCGCACAGGAGACCTATGGCTACACCTTC
cdr3_aa: CASSAQETYGYTF

clone_size: .
j_call: TRBJ2-5
v_call: TRBV7-7
d_call: .
cdr3_nt: TGTGCTAGCAGCCCCTTGGACCGGGAAGAGACCCAGTACTTC
cdr3_aa: CASSPLDREETQYF

clone_size: few
j_call: TRBJ2-5
v_call: TRBV25-1
d_call: .
cdr3_nt: TGTGCCAGCAGTCCTGGGGGGTCCGGGGAGACCCAGTACTTC
cdr3_aa: CASSPGGSGETQYF

clone_size: many
j_call: TRBJ1-1
v_call: TRBV24-1
d_call: .
cdr3_nt: TGTGCCACCAGTGCGGAGGGACAACTTGAAGCTTTCTTT
cdr3_aa: CATSAEGQLEAFF

clone_size: many
j_call: TRBJ1-4
v_call: TRBV2
d_call: TRBD1
cdr3_nt: TGTGCCAGCACTTGGGACAGCACGGGGAGGGATGAAAAACTGTTTTTT
cdr3_aa: CASTWDSTGRDEKLFF

clone_size: .
j_call: TRBJ1-5
v_call: TRBV20-1
d_call: TRBD1
cdr3_nt: TGCAGTGCTATCTTTGGGACAGGGAACAATCAGCCCCAGCATTTT
cdr3_aa: CSAIFGTGNNQPQHF

clone_size: many
j_call: TRBJ2-1
v_call: TRBV7-8
d_call: .
cdr3_nt: TGTGCCAGCAGCCCGCCCAATAGAAGGTTCGTCAATGAGCAGTTCTTC
cdr3_aa: CASSPPNRRFVNEQFF

clone_size: .
j_call: TRBJ2-1
v_call: TRBV28
d_call: TRBD2
cdr3_nt: TGTGCCAGCAGTTTCCCTAGCGGGACCGTCAAAGAGCAGTTCTTC
cdr3_aa: CASSFPSGTVKEQFF

clone_size: many
j_call: TRBJ1-1
v_call: TRBV6-5
d_call: .
cdr3_nt: TGTGCCAGCAGTTACTCTACGGAAAACACTGAAGCTTTCTTT
cdr3_aa: CASSYSTENTEAFF

clone_size: .
j_call: TRBJ1-4
v_call: TRBV19
d_call: TRBD1
cdr3_nt: TGTGCCAGTAGTATCGTCGGGACAGGGAATGAAAAACTGTTTTTT
cdr3_aa: CASSIVGTGNEKLFF

clone_size: many
j_call: TRBJ2-5
v_call: TRBV15
d_call: TRBD1
cdr3_nt: TGTGCCACCAGCAGGGACAGGGGGTACCAAGAGACCCAGTACTTC
cdr3_aa: CATSRDRGYQETQYF

clone_size: .
j_call: TRBJ2-1
v_call: TRBV20-1
d_call: TRBD2
cdr3_nt: TGCAGTGCTAGCTTACGACTAGCGGGAGTTTACAATGAGCAGTTCTTC
cdr3_aa: CSASLRLAGVYNEQFF

clone_size: many
j_call: TRBJ1-1
v_call: TRBV12-3/TRBV12-4
d_call: TRBD1
cdr3_nt: TGTGCCAGCAGCGACAGGGGACGGAACACTGAAGCTTTCTTT
cdr3_aa: CASSDRGRNTEAFF

clone_size: .
j_call: TRBJ2-2
v_call: TRBV7-9
d_call: .
cdr3_nt: TGTGCCAGCAGCTTTCATGGGCCGAACACCGGGGAGCTGTTTTTT
cdr3_aa: CASSFHGPNTGELFF